Shown below are 7 T cell receptor beta chains from a single sample sequenced in a study of PD-1 blockade in mismatch repair-deficient tumors. Sequencing was performed with immunoSEQ multiplex PCR; in TCRdb, only in-frame clones are kept and a portion is missing. This sample has tens of thousands of clones, with roughly 83% found just once. The sequenced sample was peripheral blood, obtained 4 weeks after starting pembrolizumab. These receptors were taken from an adult with mismatch repair-deficient cancer.

This chain joins TRBV6-1 and TRBJ2-2, with TRBD2 matching 9 bases. V gave up 7 bases and J gave up 3 bases; unmatched junction bases: 3. CDR3 length: 14 residues. Germline assignment: CDR1 MNHNS and CDR2 SASEGT. The CDR3 spells CASTLAGDTGELFF. Written as DNA, the CDR3 is TGTGCCAGCACCTTAGCGGGAGACACCGGGGAGCTGTTTTTT.

The rearrangement links TRBV7-9 to TRBJ2-7; no definite D call. Germline V gene lookup returns CDR1 SEHNR and CDR2 FQNEAQ (reference sequence). V was cut by 4 bases and J by 3 bases, with 13 bases left in between. The CDR3 is 14 amino acids. The CDR3 nucleotides read TGTGCCAGCAGCTCGCTTCAAGGTGTCTACGAGCAGTACTTC. Encoded protein: CASSSLQGVYEQYF.

This clone showed up just a few times. The rearrangement joins TRBV7-2 to TRBJ2-2; D remains ambiguous. This CDR3 is 15 amino acids long. Germline-derived CDR1 and CDR2 are SGHTA and FQGNSA. Trimming pared 1 base from V and 2 bases from J, leaving 8 bases between. CDR3 nucleotides: TGTGCCAGCAGCTTAGGAGGTCAAAACACCGGGGAGCTGTTTTTT. Translated, it gives CASSLGGQNTGELFF.

The chain carries TRBV30 and TRBJ2-1; 11 nucleotides line up with TRBD2. The V segment lost 1 base and the J segment 9 bases; nucleotides outside the gene matches: 8. CDR1 is GTSNPN and CDR2 is SVGIG in the germline V gene (reference sequence). The CDR3 runs 15 residues. CDR3 sequence: CAWSGLAGTKAEQFF. The CDR3 DNA reads as TGTGCCTGGAGTGGACTAGCGGGGACTAAGGCTGAGCAGTTCTTC.

The V gene is TRBV28, the J gene TRBJ1-2, with a possible D match to TRBD1 (5 bases). Trimming pared 4 bases from V and 4 bases from J, leaving 16 bases between. The CDR3 runs 15 residues. Per germline, CDR1 MDHEN and CDR2 SYDVKM. In DNA form, the CDR3 reads TGTGCCAGCAGTTCCGCGGGCGGGGACCTCTATGGCTACACCTTC. Encoded protein: CASSSAGGDLYGYTF.

The J gene is TRBJ2-3, the V gene TRBV6-1, with D perhaps TRBD1 (5 bases). Looked up from germline, CDR1 is MNHNS and CDR2 is SASEGT. The CDR3 loop spans 14 amino acids. The germline V and J ends were trimmed by 6 bases and 2 bases, with 12 bases remaining between them. The DNA of the CDR3 is TGTGCCAGCAGCCCTGGGGCTTCCACAGATACGCAGTATTTT. Translation gives CASSPGASTDTQYF.

The chain has TRBV2 and TRBJ1-5, with D maybe TRBD1 (5 bases). The germline V gene has CDR1 SNHLY and CDR2 FYNNEI. The CDR3 has 14 amino acids. V lost 3 bases, J lost 4 bases, and 10 bases lay in between. The DNA for the CDR3 is TGTGCCAGCAGTGAGGGGGTAGGGAATCAGCCCCAGCATTTT. This encodes CASSEGVGNQPQHF. Full variable domain (outside the CDR3, taken from reference TRBV2 and TRBJ1-5): EPEVTQTPSHQVTQMGQEVILRCVPISNHLYFYWYRQILGQKVEFLVSFYNNEISEKSEIFDDQFSVERPDGSNFTLKIRSTKLEDSAMYFCASSEGVGNQPQHFGDGTRLSIL.